This T cell receptor (beta chain) appears in the sequencing data of a study of blood T cell repertoires in COVID-19. Study-level information: Acute-phase and convalescent COVID-19 samples originated in the United States, Italy and Spain.

Some clones are missing from TCRdb's copy, which holds only in-frame ones; the method was immunoSEQ multiplex PCR. The sample lists approximately 300,000 clones, more than 80% occurring once. Germline V lookup: CDR1 KGHSH, CDR2 LQKENI. V lost 2 bases to trimming and J lost 9 bases, with 14 bases between them. CDR3 length: 15 residues. The chain is built from TRBV18 and TRBJ1-6; a weak D match, TRBD1 (6 bases). The specimen was peripheral blood. This clonotype originated in a woman aged 40-49 years with acute or convalescent COVID-19. The CDR3 sequence is CASSPLEQGRSPLHF. DNA of the CDR3: TGTGCCAGCTCACCATTGGAACAGGGTCGTTCACCCCTCCACTTT.